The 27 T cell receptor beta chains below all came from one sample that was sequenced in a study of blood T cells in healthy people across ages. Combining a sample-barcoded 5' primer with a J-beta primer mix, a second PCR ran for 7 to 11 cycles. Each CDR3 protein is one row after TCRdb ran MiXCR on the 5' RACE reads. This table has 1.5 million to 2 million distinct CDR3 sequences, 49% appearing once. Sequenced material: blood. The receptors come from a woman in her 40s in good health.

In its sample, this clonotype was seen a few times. The CDR3 protein is CASSFPTGVDTQYF. In DNA, the CDR3 is TGTGCCAGCAGCTTTCCGACAGGGGTAGATACGCAGTATTTT. The chain uses TRBV7-9 and TRBJ2-3; 8 bases line up with TRBD1. The CDR3 runs to 14 residues. Germline V CDR1 and CDR2: SEHNR, FQNEAQ (reference sequence). Unmatched junction bases numbered 4, after V lost 3 bases and J lost 5 bases.

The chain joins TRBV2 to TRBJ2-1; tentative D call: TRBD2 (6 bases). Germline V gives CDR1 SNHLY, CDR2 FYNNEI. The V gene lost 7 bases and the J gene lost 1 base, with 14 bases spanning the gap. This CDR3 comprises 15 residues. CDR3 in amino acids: CASTRTGASYNEQFF. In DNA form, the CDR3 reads TGTGCCAGCACTCGAACGGGAGCGTCCTACAATGAGCAGTTCTTC.

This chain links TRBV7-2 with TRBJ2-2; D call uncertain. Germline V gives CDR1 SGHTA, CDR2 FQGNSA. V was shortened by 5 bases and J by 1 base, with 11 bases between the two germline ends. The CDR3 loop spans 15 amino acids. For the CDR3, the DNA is TGTGCCAGCAGCCCTTCTAGGATGAACACCGGGGAGCTGTTTTTT. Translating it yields CASSPSRMNTGELFF.

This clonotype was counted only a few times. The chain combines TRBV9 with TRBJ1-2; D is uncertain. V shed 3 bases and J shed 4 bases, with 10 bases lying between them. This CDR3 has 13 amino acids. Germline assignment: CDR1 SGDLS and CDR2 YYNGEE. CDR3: CASSATSPYGYTF. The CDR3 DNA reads TGTGCCAGCAGCGCAACAAGTCCCTATGGCTACACCTTC.

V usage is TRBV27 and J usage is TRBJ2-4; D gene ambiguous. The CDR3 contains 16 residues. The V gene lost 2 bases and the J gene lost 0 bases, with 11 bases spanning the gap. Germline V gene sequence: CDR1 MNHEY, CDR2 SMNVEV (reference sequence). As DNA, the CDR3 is TGTGCCAGCAGTTTACTTCCGCCTATAGCCAAAAACATTCAGTACTTC. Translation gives CASSLLPPIAKNIQYF.

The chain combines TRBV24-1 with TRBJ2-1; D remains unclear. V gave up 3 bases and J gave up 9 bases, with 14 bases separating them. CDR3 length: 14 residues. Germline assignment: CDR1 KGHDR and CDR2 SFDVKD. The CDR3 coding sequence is TGTGCCACCAGTGATGTACCCATATCGAGTGAGCAGTTCTTC. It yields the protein CATSDVPISSEQFF.

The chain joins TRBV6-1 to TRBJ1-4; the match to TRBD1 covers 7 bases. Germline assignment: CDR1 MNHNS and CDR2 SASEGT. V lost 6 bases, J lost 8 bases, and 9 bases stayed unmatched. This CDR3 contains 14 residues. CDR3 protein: CASRRLQGQEKLFF. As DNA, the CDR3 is TGTGCCAGCAGACGCCTACAGGGACAGGAAAAACTGTTTTTT.

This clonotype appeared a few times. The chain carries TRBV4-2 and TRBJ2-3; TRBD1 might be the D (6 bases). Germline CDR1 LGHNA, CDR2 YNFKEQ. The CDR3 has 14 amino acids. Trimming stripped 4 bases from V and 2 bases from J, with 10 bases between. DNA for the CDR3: TGTGCCAGCAGCCCGGACAGCCACACAGATACGCAGTATTTT. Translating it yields CASSPDSHTDTQYF.

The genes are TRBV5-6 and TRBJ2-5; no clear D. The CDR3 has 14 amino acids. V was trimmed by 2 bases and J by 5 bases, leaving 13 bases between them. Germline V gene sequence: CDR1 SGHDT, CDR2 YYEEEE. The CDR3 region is CASSFRPSTETQYF. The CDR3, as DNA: TGTGCCAGCAGCTTCCGACCCAGCACCGAGACCCAGTACTTC.

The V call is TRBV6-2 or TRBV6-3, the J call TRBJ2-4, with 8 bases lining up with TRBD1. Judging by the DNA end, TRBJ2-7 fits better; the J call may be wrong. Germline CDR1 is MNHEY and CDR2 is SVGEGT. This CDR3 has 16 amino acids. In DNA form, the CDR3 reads TGTGCCAGCAGTTACTTGGCCGGGACAGGAGACTACGAGCAGTACTTC. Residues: CASSYLAGTGDYEQYF.

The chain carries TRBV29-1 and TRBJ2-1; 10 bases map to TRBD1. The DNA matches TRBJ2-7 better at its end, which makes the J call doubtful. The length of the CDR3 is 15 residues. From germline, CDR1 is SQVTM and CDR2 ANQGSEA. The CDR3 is CSVEGGTGVYNEQYF. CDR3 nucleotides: TGCAGCGTTGAAGGGGGGACAGGGGTCTACAATGAGCAGTACTTC.

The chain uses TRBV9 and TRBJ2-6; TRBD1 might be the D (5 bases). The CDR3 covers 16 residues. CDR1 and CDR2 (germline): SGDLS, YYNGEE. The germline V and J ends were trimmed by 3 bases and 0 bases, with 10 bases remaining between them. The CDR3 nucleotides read TGTGCCAGCAGCGCCGATCAGGGCTCTGGGGCCAACGTCCTGACTTTC. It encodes CASSADQGSGANVLTF.

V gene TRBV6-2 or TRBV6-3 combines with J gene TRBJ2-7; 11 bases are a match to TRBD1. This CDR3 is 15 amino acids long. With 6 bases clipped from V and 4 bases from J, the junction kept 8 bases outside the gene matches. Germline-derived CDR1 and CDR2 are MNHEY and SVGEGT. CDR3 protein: CASRLSGTGGYEQYF. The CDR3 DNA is TGTGCCAGCAGACTATCCGGGACAGGGGGATACGAGCAGTACTTC.

CDR3 sequence: CASRAQGVRTQYF. DNA of the CDR3: TGTGCCAGCAGGGCACAGGGGGTACGGACCCAGTACTTC. The V and J genes are TRBV28 and TRBJ2-7, with 8 positions matching TRBD1. The last part of the DNA fits TRBJ2-5 better; the J call may be wrong. CDR1 and CDR2 (germline): MDHEN, SYDVKM. This CDR3 region has 13 residues.

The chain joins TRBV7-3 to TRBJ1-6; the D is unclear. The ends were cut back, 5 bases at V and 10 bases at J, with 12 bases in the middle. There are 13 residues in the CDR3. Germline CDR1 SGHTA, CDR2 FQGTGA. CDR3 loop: CASSRRESSPLHF. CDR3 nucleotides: TGTGCCAGCAGCCGGAGGGAGTCCTCACCCCTCCACTTT.

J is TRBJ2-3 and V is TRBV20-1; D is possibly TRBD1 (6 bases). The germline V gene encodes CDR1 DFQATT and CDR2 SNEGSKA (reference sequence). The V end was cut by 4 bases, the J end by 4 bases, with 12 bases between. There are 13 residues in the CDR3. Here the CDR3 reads CSANTGFPDTQYF. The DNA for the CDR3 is TGCAGTGCTAACACAGGGTTTCCAGATACGCAGTATTTT.

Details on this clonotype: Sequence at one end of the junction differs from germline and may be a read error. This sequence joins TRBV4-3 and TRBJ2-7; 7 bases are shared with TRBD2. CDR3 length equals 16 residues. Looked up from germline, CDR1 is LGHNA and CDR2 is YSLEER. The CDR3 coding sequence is TGCGCCAGCAGTCAAGGGAGGCGGGGGACCTCCTACGAGCAGTACTTC. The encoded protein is CASSQGRRGTSYEQYF.

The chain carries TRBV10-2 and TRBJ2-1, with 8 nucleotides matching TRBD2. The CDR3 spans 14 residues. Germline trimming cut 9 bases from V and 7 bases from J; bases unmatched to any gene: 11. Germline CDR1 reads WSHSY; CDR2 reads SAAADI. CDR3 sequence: CASWGSGTSNEQFF. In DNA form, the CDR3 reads TGCGCCAGTTGGGGTAGCGGGACTTCTAATGAGCAGTTCTTC.

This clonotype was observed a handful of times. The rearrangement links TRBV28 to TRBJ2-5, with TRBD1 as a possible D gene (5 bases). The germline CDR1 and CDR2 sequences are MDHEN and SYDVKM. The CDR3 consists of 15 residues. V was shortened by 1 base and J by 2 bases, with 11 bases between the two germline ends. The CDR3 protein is CASSLLSREQETQYF. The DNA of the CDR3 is TGTGCCAGCAGTTTATTGTCCAGGGAACAAGAGACCCAGTACTTC.

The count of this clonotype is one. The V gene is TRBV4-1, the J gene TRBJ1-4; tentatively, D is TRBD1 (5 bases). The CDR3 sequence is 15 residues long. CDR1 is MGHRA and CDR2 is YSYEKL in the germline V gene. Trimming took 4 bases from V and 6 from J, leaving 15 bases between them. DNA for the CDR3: TGCGCCAGCAGCCCCCGAGACAGAGCAGATGAAAAACTGTTTTTT. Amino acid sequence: CASSPRDRADEKLFF.

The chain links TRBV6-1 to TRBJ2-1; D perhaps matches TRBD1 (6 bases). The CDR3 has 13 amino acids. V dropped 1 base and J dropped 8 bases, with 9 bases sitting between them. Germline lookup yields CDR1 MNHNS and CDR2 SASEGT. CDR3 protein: CASSEVRGDEQFF. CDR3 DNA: TGTGCCAGCAGTGAAGTCAGGGGCGATGAGCAGTTCTTC.

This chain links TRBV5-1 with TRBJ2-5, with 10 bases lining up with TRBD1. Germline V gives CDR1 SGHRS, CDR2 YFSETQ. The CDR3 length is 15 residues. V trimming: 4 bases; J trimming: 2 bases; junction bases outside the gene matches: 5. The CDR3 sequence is CASSQTGGLQETQYF. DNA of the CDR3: TGCGCCAGCAGCCAGACAGGGGGCCTTCAAGAGACCCAGTACTTC.

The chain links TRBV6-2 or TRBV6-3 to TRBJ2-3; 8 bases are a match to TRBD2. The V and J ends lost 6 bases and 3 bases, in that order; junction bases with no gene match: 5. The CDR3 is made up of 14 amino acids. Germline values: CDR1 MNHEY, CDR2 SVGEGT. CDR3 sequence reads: CASRVAGTTDTQYF. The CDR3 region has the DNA TGTGCCAGCAGGGTAGCGGGGACAACAGATACGCAGTATTTT.

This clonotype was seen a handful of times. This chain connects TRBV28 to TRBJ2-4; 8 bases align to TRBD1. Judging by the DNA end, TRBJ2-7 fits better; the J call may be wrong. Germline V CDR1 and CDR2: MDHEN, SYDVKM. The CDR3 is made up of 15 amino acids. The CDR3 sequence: CASSTSGTGTYEQYF. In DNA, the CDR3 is TGTGCCAGTAGTACCTCCGGGACAGGAACCTACGAGCAGTACTTC.

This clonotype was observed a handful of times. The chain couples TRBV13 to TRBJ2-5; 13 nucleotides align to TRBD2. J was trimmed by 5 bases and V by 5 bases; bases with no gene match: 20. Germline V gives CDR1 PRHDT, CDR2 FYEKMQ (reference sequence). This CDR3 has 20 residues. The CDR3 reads CASSAKLAGGRSIYHETQYF. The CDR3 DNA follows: TGTGCCAGCAGCGCCAAACTAGCGGGGGGGCGTAGCATTTATCATGAGACCCAGTACTTC. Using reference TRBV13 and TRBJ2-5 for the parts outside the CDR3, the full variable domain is AAGVIQSPRHLIKEKRETATLKCYPIPRHDTVYWYQQGPGQDPQFLISFYEKMQSDKGSIPDRFSAQQFSDYHSELNMSSLELGDSALYFCASSAKLAGGRSIYHETQYFGPGTRLLVL.

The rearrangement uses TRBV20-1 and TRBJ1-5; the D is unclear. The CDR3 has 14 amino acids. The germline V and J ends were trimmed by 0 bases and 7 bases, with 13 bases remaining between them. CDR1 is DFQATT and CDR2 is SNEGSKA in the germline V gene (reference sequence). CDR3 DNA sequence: TGCAGTGCTAGAGAACCCGCGGGTGGGCAGCCCCAGCATTTT. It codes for CSAREPAGGQPQHF.

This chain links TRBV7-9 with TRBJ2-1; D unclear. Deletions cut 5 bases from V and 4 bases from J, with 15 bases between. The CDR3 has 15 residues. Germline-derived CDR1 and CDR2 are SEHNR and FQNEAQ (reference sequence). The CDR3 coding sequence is TGTGCCAGCAGCCCCCCGGGCAGACGGTACAATGAGCAGTTCTTC. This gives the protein CASSPPGRRYNEQFF.